This TCR beta chain was sequenced in a study of breast tumors, draining lymph nodes, adjacent tissues. Findings and caveats of the study: Luminal-like breast cancer showed significantly higher tumor–nontumor repertoire similarity than basal-like.

Breast cancer patients provided tissue from their axillary draining lymph nodes. CDR1 SGHTS and CDR2 YDEGEE come from the germline V gene. The CDR3 runs 14 residues. With 1 base removed from V and 6 bases from J, the gap between germline ends came to 13 bases. TCRdb analysed the multiplex PCR reads with MiXCR anew, one entry per CDR3 protein. In the table there are about 180,000 distinct CDR3 sequences, 30% to 35% of which are singletons. Many counts were recorded for this clonotype. Its antigen is unidentified. V gene TRBV5-8 combines with J gene TRBJ1-2, with D tentatively TRBD1 (5 bases). The TCR was taken from a female donor with breast cancer. Some clones in this sample may be carry-over from other donors' samples. Sequenced sample: axillary lymph node tissue. The CDR3 nucleotides read TGTGCCAGCAGCTTGTCTACCTTGGGACATGGCTACACCTTC. It yields the protein CASSLSTLGHGYTF.